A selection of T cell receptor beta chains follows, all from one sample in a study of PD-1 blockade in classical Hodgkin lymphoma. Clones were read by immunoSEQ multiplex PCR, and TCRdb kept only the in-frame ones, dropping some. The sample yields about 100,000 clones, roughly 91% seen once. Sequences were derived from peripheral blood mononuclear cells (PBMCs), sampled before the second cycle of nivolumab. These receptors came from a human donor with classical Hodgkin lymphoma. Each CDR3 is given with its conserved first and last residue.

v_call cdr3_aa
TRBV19 CASSTALLGTGVSDTQYF
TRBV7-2 CASSSGQGVSPLHF
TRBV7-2 CASSFLQQGSRAYNEQFF
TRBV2 CASRAGTGSYEQYF
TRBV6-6 CASSYRGSEKLFF
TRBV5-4 CASSWARGGSTDTQYF
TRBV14 CASSQFRTGKGYGYTF
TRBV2 CASHSRFLRPYEQYF
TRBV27 CASSFRGNQPQHF
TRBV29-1 CSVSGPPFTNTEAFF
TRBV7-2 CASSLTAVPSRGNTIYF
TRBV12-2 CASRSKGQLAGKLFF
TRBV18 CASSQTLTSGGTFRTDTQYF
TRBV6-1 CASSDSTAPWYGYTF
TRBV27 CASRLHGQASYEQYF
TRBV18 CASSPVFAGGPGEQFF
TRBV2 CASTGQGYEQYF
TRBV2 CASISIHGEKLFF